The 6 T cell receptor beta chains given below trace back to one sample, sequenced in a study of shared clonotypes between healthy human individuals. Only in-frame clones appear in the TCRdb table, and some are missing; sequencing was by immunoSEQ multiplex PCR. The sample lists millions of clones, about 95% occurring once. Naive CD8 cells comprised CD45RO-negative, CCR7-positively selected cells, excluding terminally differentiated effector memory CD45RA+ cells. Source material: naive CD8+ T cells sorted from blood. Receptor source: a man between 18 and 35 years old in good health.

This chain links TRBV5-6 with TRBJ2-3, with 8 nucleotides matching TRBD2. Germline trimming cut 4 bases from V and 4 bases from J; bases unmatched to any gene: 11. The CDR3 runs to 16 residues. Germline values: CDR1 SGHDT, CDR2 YYEEEE. The CDR3 reads CASSHGTGGPADTQYF. The CDR3 DNA reads as TGTGCCAGCAGCCACGGGACGGGAGGGCCCGCAGATACGCAGTATTTT.

For this clone: The same CDR3 can be traced to other DNA sequences in this sample. The J gene is TRBJ2-7, the V gene TRBV11-2, with unresolved D. V lost 1 base to trimming and J lost 7 bases, with 8 bases between them. From germline, CDR1 is SGHAT and CDR2 FQNNGV. The CDR3 extends over 12 amino acids. The CDR3 reads CASSLGHLEQYF. The CDR3, as DNA: TGTGCCAGCAGCTTAGGCCATCTGGAGCAGTACTTC. Complete variable domain (other parts from reference TRBV11-2 and TRBJ2-7): EAGVAQSPRYKIIEKRQSVAFWCNPISGHATLYWYQQILGQGPKLLIQFQNNGVVDDSQLPKDRFSAERLKGVDSTLKIQPAKLEDSAVYLCASSLGHLEQYFGPGTRLTVT.

This chain connects TRBV13 to TRBJ2-5, with TRBD1 matching 10 bases. The V gene end was trimmed by 5 bases and the J gene end by 4 bases; junction bases not matched to a gene: 7. The germline V gene encodes CDR1 PRHDT and CDR2 FYEKMQ (reference sequence). This CDR3 has 15 amino acids. The DNA for the CDR3 is TGTGCCAGCAGCACATGGACAGGGGGGGGAGAGACCCAGTACTTC. Translated, it gives CASSTWTGGGETQYF.

The chain links TRBV28 to TRBJ2-5, with 11 bases identical to TRBD2. The CDR3 spans 18 residues. Per germline, CDR1 MDHEN and CDR2 SYDVKM. J lost 4 bases, V lost 2 bases, and 12 bases had no gene match. CDR3 coding DNA: TGTGCCAGCAGTTTAGTAGCGGGGGGGCCAGAGCCCGTAGAGACCCAGTACTTC. This translates into CASSLVAGGPEPVETQYF.

The rearrangement links TRBV6-1 to TRBJ2-1; D not resolved. Trimming left V 0 bases short and J 6 bases short, with 3 bases between. Germline CDR1 and CDR2: MNHNS and SASEGT. The CDR3 has 12 amino acids. The CDR3 here is CASSEAPNEQFF. The CDR3 DNA is TGTGCCAGCAGTGAAGCGCCCAATGAGCAGTTCTTC.

This rearrangement joins TRBV5-6 to TRBJ2-7; D is perhaps TRBD1 (6 bases). CDR3 length equals 14 residues. Germline CDR1 and CDR2: SGHDT and YYEEEE. Trimming shortened V by 5 bases and J by 2 bases, and 14 bases separated the two germline ends. This chain's CDR3 is CASRTRRDTYEQYF. The CDR3 DNA is TGTGCCAGCAGAACCCGCCGGGACACCTACGAGCAGTACTTC. Together with reference TRBV5-6 and TRBJ2-7, the CDR3 gives the full variable domain: DAGVTQSPTHLIKTRGQQVTLRCSPKSGHDTVSWYQQALGQGPQFIFQYYEEEERQRGNFPDRFSGHQFPNYSSELNVNALLLGDSALYLCASRTRRDTYEQYFGPGTRLTVT.